This entry is about one T cell receptor (beta chain). Its antigen remains unknown. Germline CDR1 is SNHLY and CDR2 is FYNNEI. Between the trimmed V and J ends, which lost 8 bases and 0 bases, there was a span of 9 bases. The CDR3 spans 13 residues. The sample is drawn from a study of cytomegalovirus exposure and HLA in healthy donors. Study-wide background: An analysis done earlier identified about 120 million unique TCR beta sequences from 190 million or so T cells. Study findings and constraints: In a later analysis, DRB1 alleles had the most associated TCRs; HLA-C alleles the fewest. A later analysis reportedly found that, within productive TCRs, an Asian-associated ancestry cluster had fewer N-insertions than the mean observed across the approximately 660 donors.

With 60 Vbeta and 13 Jbeta primers, the PCR was carried out. Sequenced by immunoSEQ multiplex PCR; TCRdb stores in-frame clones only, minus some. The sample includes 110,000 or so clones, about 79% seen only once; the top ten take 2% to 3%. Input material: PBMCs. V and J are TRBV2 and TRBJ2-3, with D maybe TRBD1 (6 bases). This TCR came from a woman between 18 and 29 years old in good health and CMV-seronegative. CDR3 sequence reads: CASGGHSTDTQYF. The CDR3 nucleotides read TGTGCCAGCGGGGGACATAGCACAGATACGCAGTATTTT.